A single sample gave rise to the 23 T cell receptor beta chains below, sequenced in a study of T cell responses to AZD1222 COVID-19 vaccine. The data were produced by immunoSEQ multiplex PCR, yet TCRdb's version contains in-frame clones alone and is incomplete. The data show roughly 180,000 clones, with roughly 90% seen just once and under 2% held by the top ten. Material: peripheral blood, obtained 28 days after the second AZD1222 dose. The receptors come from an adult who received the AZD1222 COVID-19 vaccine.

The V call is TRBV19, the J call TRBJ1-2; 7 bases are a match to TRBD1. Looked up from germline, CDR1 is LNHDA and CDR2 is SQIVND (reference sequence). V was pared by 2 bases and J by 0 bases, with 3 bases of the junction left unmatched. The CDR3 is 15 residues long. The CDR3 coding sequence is TGTGCCAGTAGTATACGGGACAGAGCTAACTATGGCTACACCTTC. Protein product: CASSIRDRANYGYTF. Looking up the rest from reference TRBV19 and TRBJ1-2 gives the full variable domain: DGGITQSPKYLFRKEGQNVTLSCEQNLNHDAMYWYRQDPGQGLRLIYYSQIVNDFQKGDIAEGYSVSREKKESFPLTVTSAQKNPTAFYLCASSIRDRANYGYTFGSGTRLTVV.

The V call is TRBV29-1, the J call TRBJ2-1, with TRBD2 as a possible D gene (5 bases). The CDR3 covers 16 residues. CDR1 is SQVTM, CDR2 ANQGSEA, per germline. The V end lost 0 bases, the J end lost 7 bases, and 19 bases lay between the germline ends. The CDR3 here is CSVEDGSFGEGNEQFF. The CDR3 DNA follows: TGCAGCGTTGAAGATGGGTCCTTCGGCGAGGGAAATGAGCAGTTCTTC.

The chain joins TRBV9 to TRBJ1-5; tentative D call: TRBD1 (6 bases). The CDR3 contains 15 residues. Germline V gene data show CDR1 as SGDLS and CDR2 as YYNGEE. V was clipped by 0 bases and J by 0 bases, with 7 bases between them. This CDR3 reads CASSVGGASNQPQHF. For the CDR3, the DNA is TGTGCCAGCAGCGTAGGGGGGGCTAGCAATCAGCCCCAGCATTTT. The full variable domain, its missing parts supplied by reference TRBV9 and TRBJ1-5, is DSGVTQTPKHLITATGQRVTLRCSPRSGDLSVYWYQQSLDQGLQFLIQYYNGEERAKGNILERFSAQQFPDLHSELNLSSLELGDSALYFCASSVGGASNQPQHFGDGTRLSIL.

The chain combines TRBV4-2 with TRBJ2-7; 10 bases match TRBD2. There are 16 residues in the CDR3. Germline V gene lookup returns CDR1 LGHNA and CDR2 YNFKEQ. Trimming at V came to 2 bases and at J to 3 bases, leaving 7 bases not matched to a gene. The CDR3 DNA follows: TGTGCCAGCAGCCAATCCCGGACTAGCGGTTACTACGAGCAGTACTTC. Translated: CASSQSRTSGYYEQYF.

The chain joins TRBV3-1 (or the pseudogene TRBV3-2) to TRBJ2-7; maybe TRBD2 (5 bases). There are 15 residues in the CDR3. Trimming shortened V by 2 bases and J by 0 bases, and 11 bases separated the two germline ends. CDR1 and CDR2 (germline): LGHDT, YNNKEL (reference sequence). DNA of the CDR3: TGTGCCAGCAGCCAACGGTCGAGGGCCTCCTACGAGCAGTACTTC. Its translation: CASSQRSRASYEQYF.

The chain's CDR3 is CASSLVSGGAGEQYF. DNA of the CDR3: TGCGCCAGCAGCTTGGTGAGCGGGGGGGCTGGCGAGCAGTACTTC. The V and J genes are TRBV5-1 and TRBJ2-7; 10 bases map to TRBD2. Germline V gives CDR1 SGHRS, CDR2 YFSETQ. V shed 0 bases and J 6 bases; nucleotides not matched to a gene: 6. There are 15 residues in the CDR3. The variable domain in full, completed from reference TRBV5-1 and TRBJ2-7, reads KAGVTQTPRYLIKTRGQQVTLSCSPISGHRSVSWYQQTPGQGLQFLFEYFSETQRNKGNFPGRFSGRQFSNSRSEMNVSTLELGDSALYLCASSLVSGGAGEQYFGPGTRLTVT.

CDR3 protein: CAWSVTSNEQYF. The CDR3, as DNA: TGTGCCTGGAGTGTAACCTCGAACGAGCAGTACTTC. The chain is built from TRBV30 and TRBJ2-7; D is unresolved. Trimming shortened V by 0 bases and J by 5 bases, and 8 bases separated the two germline ends. This CDR3 spans 12 amino acids. Germline V CDR1 and CDR2: GTSNPN, SVGIG (reference sequence).

The CDR3 sequence is CASSLGDGQPQHF. The CDR3 bases are TGTGCCAGCAGCTTGGGGGACGGCCAGCCCCAGCATTTT. This sequence joins TRBV11-2 and TRBJ1-5, with D maybe TRBD1 (5 bases). With 3 bases removed from V and 7 bases from J, the gap between germline ends came to 10 bases. Germline CDR1 is SGHAT and CDR2 is FQNNGV. The CDR3 loop spans 13 amino acids.

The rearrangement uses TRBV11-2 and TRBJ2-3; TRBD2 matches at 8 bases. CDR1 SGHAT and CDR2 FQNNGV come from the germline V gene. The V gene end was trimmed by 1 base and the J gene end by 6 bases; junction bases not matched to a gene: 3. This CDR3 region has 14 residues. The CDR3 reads CASSLGSGGDTQYF. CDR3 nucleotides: TGTGCCAGCAGCTTAGGAAGCGGGGGTGATACGCAGTATTTT.

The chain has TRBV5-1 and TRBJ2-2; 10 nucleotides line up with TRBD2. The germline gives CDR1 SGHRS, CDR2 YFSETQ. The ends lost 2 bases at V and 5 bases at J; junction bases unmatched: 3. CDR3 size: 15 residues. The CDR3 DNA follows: TGCGCCAGCAGCTTTCCGACTAGCGGGACCGGGGAGCTGTTTTTT. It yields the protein CASSFPTSGTGELFF.

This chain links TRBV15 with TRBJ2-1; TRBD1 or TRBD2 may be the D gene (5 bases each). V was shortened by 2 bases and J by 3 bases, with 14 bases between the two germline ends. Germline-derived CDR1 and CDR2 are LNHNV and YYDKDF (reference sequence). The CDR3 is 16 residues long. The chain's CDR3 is CATSRSRRDRYNEQFF. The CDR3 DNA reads TGTGCCACCAGCAGATCCCGACGGGACCGCTACAATGAGCAGTTCTTC. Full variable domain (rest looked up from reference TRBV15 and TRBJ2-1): DAMVIQNPRYQVTQFGKPVTLSCSQTLNHNVMYWYQQKSSQAPKLLFHYYDKDFNNEADTPDNFQSRRPNTSFCFLDIRSPGLGDTAMYLCATSRSRRDRYNEQFFGPGTRLTVL.

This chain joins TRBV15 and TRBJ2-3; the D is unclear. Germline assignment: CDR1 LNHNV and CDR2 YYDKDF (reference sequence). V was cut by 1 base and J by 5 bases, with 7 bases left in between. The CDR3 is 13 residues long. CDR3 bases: TGTGCCACCAGCAGAGTGAACAAAGATACGCAGTATTTT. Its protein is CATSRVNKDTQYF. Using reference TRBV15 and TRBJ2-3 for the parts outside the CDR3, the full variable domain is DAMVIQNPRYQVTQFGKPVTLSCSQTLNHNVMYWYQQKSSQAPKLLFHYYDKDFNNEADTPDNFQSRRPNTSFCFLDIRSPGLGDTAMYLCATSRVNKDTQYFGPGTRLTVL.

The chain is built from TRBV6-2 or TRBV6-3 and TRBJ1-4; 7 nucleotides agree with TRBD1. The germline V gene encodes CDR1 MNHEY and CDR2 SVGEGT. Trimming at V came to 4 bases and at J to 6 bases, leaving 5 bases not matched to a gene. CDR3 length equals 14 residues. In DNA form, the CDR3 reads TGTGCCAGCAGTTCTGGCAGGGGGTATGAAAAACTGTTTTTT. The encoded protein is CASSSGRGYEKLFF.

The CDR3 here is CAISETGVAYGYTF. CDR3 DNA sequence: TGTGCCATCAGTGAGACAGGGGTGGCCTATGGCTACACCTTC. The chain joins TRBV10-3 to TRBJ1-2; TRBD1 aligns across 7 bases. The CDR3 length is 14 residues. Germline V CDR1 and CDR2: ENHRY, SYGVKD. J was trimmed by 4 bases and V by 2 bases; bases with no gene match: 4.

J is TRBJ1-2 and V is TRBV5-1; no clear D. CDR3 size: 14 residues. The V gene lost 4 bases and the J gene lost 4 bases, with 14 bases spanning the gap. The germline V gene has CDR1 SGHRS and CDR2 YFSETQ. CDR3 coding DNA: TGCGCCAGCAGCCCCCCCCATTCGGGCTATGGCTACACCTTC. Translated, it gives CASSPPHSGYGYTF.

CDR3 loop: CASSHRDRVNYEQYF. In nucleotides, the CDR3 is TGTGCCAGCTCACACCGGGACAGGGTAAACTACGAGCAGTACTTC. The rearrangement joins TRBV18 to TRBJ2-7; TRBD1 agrees at 9 bases. This CDR3 region has 15 residues. CDR1 and CDR2 (germline): KGHSH, LQKENI. V lost 4 bases to trimming and J lost 3 bases; unmatched junction nucleotides: 7.

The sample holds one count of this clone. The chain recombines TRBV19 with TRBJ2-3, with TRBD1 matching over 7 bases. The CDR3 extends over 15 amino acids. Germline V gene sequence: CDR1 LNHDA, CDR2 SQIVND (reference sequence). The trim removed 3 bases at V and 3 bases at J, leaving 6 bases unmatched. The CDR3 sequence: CASSIIGGLTDTQYF. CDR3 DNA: TGTGCCAGTAGTATTATAGGGGGCTTGACAGATACGCAGTATTTT.

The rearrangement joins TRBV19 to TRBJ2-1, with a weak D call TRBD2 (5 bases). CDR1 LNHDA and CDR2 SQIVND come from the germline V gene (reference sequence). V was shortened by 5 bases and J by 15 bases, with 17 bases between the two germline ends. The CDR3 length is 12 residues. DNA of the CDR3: TGTGCCAGTAGTCCCGGACTTCGCCAACCGTTCTTC. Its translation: CASSPGLRQPFF. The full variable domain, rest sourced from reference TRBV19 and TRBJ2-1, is DGGITQSPKYLFRKEGQNVTLSCEQNLNHDAMYWYRQDPGQGLRLIYYSQIVNDFQKGDIAEGYSVSREKKESFPLTVTSAQKNPTAFYLCASSPGLRQPFFGPGTRLTVL.

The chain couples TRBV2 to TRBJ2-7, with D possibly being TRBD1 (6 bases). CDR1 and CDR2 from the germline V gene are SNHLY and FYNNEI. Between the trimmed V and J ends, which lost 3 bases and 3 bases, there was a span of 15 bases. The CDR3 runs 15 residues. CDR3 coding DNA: TGTGCCAGCAGTGACCCACAGGGTGGGGACTACGAGCAGTACTTC. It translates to CASSDPQGGDYEQYF.

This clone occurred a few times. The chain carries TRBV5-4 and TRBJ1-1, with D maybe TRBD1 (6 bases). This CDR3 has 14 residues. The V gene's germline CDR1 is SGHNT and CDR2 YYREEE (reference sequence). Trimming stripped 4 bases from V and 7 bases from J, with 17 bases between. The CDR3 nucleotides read TGTGCCAGCAGCATAGGACAGCTGAGGAGTGAAGCTTTCTTT. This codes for CASSIGQLRSEAFF.

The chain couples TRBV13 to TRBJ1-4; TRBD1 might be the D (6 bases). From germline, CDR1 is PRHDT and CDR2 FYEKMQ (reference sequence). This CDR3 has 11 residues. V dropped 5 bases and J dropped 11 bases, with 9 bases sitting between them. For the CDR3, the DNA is TGTGCCAGCAGCCAAGGACAGAAACTGTTTTTT. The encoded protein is CASSQGQKLFF.

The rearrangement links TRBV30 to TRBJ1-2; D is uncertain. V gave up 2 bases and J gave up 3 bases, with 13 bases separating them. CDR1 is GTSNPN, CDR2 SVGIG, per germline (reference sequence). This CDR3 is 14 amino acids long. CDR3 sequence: CAWSLTGLYYGYTF. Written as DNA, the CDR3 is TGTGCCTGGAGTTTAACCGGCCTTTACTATGGCTACACCTTC.

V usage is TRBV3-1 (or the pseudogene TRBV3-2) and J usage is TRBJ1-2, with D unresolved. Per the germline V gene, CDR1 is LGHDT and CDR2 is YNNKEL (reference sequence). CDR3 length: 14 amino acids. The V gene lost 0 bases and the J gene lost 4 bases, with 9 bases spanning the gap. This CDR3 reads CASSQDPLFYGYTF. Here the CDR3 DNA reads TGTGCCAGCAGCCAAGATCCCCTATTCTATGGCTACACCTTC.